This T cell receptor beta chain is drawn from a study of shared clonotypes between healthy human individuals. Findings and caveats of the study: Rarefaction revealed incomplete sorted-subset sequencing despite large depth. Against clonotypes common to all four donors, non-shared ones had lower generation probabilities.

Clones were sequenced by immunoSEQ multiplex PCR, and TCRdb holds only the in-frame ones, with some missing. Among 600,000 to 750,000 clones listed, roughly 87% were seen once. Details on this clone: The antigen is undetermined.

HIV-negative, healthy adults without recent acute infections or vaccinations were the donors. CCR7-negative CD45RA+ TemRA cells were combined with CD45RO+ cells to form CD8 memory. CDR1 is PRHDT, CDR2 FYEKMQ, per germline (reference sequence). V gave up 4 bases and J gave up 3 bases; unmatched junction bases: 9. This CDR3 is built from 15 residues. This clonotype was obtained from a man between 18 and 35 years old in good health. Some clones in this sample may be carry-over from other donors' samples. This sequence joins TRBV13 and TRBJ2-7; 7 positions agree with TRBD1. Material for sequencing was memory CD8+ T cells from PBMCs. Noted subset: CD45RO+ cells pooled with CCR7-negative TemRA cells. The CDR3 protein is CASSSKQGNNYEQYF. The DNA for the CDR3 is TGTGCCAGCAGCTCAAAACAGGGGAATAACTACGAGCAGTACTTC.